The clone carrying this T cell receptor beta chain was detected a few times. This entry belongs to a study of glioma-infiltrating T cells. TCR alpha and beta CDR3 regions were amplified from RNA using iRepertoire nested multiplex PCR. TCRdb re-called the multiplex PCR reads with MiXCR, one entry per CDR3 protein. The top ten clones hold 12% of a sample with around 390,000 distinct CDR3 sequences, around 38% of them seen once. Germline CDR1 reads LGHNA; CDR2 reads YSLEER. CDR3 length: 13 residues. Between the trimmed V and J ends, which lost 4 bases and 5 bases, there was a span of 9 bases. V gene TRBV4-3 combines with J gene TRBJ2-1, with D perhaps matching TRBD2 (5 bases). Sequences were obtained from glioma tissue, nonneoplastic brain tissue, or PBMCs (not recorded which). This TCR was recovered from a human donor with low-grade glioma or glioblastoma, undergoing nonglioma brain surgery, or in good health (not recorded which). The CDR3 bases are TGCGCCAGCAGCCTCGGGAACCACAATGAGCAGTTCTTC. This gives the protein CASSLGNHNEQFF.